This record covers a single TCR beta chain. Its antigen remains unidentified. This specimen comes from a study of blood T cells in healthy people across ages. The study's findings and limits: Both naive CD4+ cell counts and diversity were greater in long-lived donors than in aged donors.

Germline trimming cut 4 bases from V and 3 bases from J; bases unmatched to any gene: 4. Germline V gene lookup returns CDR1 SGHRS and CDR2 YFSETQ. CDR3 length: 15 amino acids. With a J-beta primer mix and a sample-barcoded 5' primer, a second PCR ran roughly 6 to 11 cycles. From the 5' RACE reads, TCRdb called clonotypes with MiXCR, one entry per CDR3 protein. The table has about 730,000 distinct CDR3 sequences, approximately 39% seen once; the top ten hold around a fifth. The chain has TRBV5-1 and TRBJ2-1; 10 bases fit TRBD2. The TCR was taken from a woman in her sixties or seventies in good health. Sequenced sample: blood. The CDR3 loop reads CASSIRLAGYNEQFF. The CDR3 DNA follows: TGCGCCAGCAGCATCAGACTAGCGGGCTACAATGAGCAGTTCTTC.